This T cell receptor (beta chain) was identified in a study of CD8 T cells in ankylosing spondylitis. Findings of the study overall: CD8+ cells made up the disease-linked clones, which were relatively rare in peripheral blood. Previous work reported some of these motif variants in the synovial fluid and blood of reactive arthritis.

Libraries of TCR beta came from quantitative 5'-RACE with molecular barcodes. TCRdb itself ran the 5' RACE reads through MiXCR, one entry per CDR3 protein. The top ten clones hold 25% to 30% of a sample with around 150,000 distinct CDR3 sequences, 11% of them seen once. The table lists this clonotype with many counts. The antigen is undetermined. The CDR3 is 15 amino acids. Trimming left V 0 bases short and J 2 bases short, with 11 bases between. The germline V gene has CDR1 SGHKS and CDR2 YYEKEE (reference sequence). The rearrangement uses TRBV5-5 and TRBJ1-2, with unresolved D. The source material was blood, either unsorted or a sorted T cell fraction (not recorded which). The clonotype originates from a male donor with ankylosing spondylitis or in good health (not recorded which). The CDR3 reads CASSLVSLQNYGYTF. The CDR3 DNA is TGTGCCAGCAGCTTGGTTTCCCTTCAGAACTATGGCTACACCTTC. Looking up the rest from reference TRBV5-5 and TRBJ1-2 gives the full variable domain: DAGVTQSPTHLIKTRGQQVTLRCSPISGHKSVSWYQQVLGQGPQFIFQYYEKEERGRGNFPDRFSARQFPNYSSELNVNALLLGDSALYLCASSLVSLQNYGYTFGSGTRLTVV.